The rows below give T cell receptor beta chains drawn from one sample of a study of cytomegalovirus exposure and HLA in healthy donors. The method was immunoSEQ multiplex PCR; TCRdb's version includes in-frame clones alone and lacks a portion of them. The sample lists tens of thousands of clones, 63% seen once, with around 11% in the top ten. The sequenced material came from PBMCs. The source is a man aged 60-69 years in good health and CMV-seropositive. Both conserved end residues are part of each CDR3. The D gene is left open where the match is weak. The size of a clone is reported for some rows only, either as once, few or many, or as a class for expanded clones.

>TRBJ2-7|TRBV4-3|.|TRBD2
CASSQIISGRSYEQYF
TGCGCCAGCAGCCAGATAATTAGCGGGAGATCCTACGAGCAGTACTTC
>TRBJ2-7|TRBV6-5|few|TRBD1
CASSPKGGDEQYF
TGTGCCAGCAGTCCCAAAGGGGGCGACGAGCAGTACTTC
>TRBJ2-2|TRBV5-4|.|TRBD1
CASSPGQGVTGELFF
TGTGCCAGCAGCCCAGGACAGGGAGTAACCGGGGAGCTGTTTTTT
>TRBJ2-7|TRBV7-2|once|TRBD1
CASSPLGGRGSYEQYF
TGTGCCAGCAGCCCCCTAGGGGGCAGGGGGTCTTACGAGCAGTACTTC
>TRBJ2-1|TRBV5-4|.|.
CASSLGPGASYNEQFF
TGTGCCAGCAGCTTGGGTCCGGGAGCTTCCTACAATGAGCAGTTCTTC
>TRBJ2-7|TRBV6-1|.|.
CASSRGSIYEQYF
TGTGCCAGCAGCAGGGGTTCGATCTACGAGCAGTACTTC
>TRBJ1-2|TRBV2|.|.
CASSEALQGTRGYTF
TGTGCCAGCAGTGAAGCGCTTCAGGGTACGAGGGGCTACACCTTC
>TRBJ2-5|TRBV7-2|.|.
CASSSQGRETQYF
TGTGCCAGCAGCTCGCAGGGGCGGGAGACCCAGTACTTC
>TRBJ2-5|TRBV9|.|.
CASSPENETQYF
TGTGCCAGCAGCCCGGAGAATGAGACCCAGTACTTC
>TRBJ1-4|TRBV28|few|TRBD1
CASTGGSRTNEKLFF
TGTGCCAGCACAGGGGGCTCCCGCACTAATGAAAAACTGTTTTTT
>TRBJ2-7|TRBV6-5|.|.
CASSYPGGNEQYF
TGTGCCAGCAGTTACCCCGGAGGAAACGAGCAGTACTTC
>TRBJ2-5|TRBV29-1|.|TRBD1
CSVAAGGGAETQYF
TGCAGCGTTGCCGCAGGGGGCGGCGCGGAGACCCAGTACTTC
>TRBJ2-5|TRBV14|.|TRBD2
CASSQPMGGTSQETQYF
TGTGCCAGCAGCCAACCTATGGGGGGGACTAGCCAAGAGACCCAGTACTTC
>TRBJ1-5|TRBV14|.|.
CASSQVDSQKEPQHF
TGTGCCAGCAGCCAAGTAGACAGTCAGAAGGAGCCCCAGCATTTT
>TRBJ2-2|TRBV5-1|.|TRBD2
CASSLGLAATTGELFF
TGCGCCAGCAGCTTGGGGCTAGCGGCCACCACAGGGGAGCTGTTTTTT
>TRBJ1-2|TRBV7-9|few|TRBD1
CASSNHWTGEDYGYTF
TGTGCCAGCAGCAACCATTGGACAGGGGAGGACTATGGCTACACCTTC
>TRBJ1-5|TRBV5-1|few|TRBD1
CASSFIAESGQGGNQPQHF
TGCGCCAGCAGCTTTATCGCAGAATCAGGACAGGGGGGCAATCAGCCCCAGCATTTT
>TRBJ2-5|TRBV6-6|.|TRBD1
CASTATRGLGETQYF
TGTGCCAGCACTGCCACCAGGGGGCTCGGGGAGACCCAGTACTTC
>TRBJ2-3|TRBV9|.|TRBD2
CASSTGGRADTQYF
TGTGCCAGCAGTACGGGCGGGAGGGCAGATACGCAGTATTTT
>TRBJ2-7|TRBV5-6|once|.
CASSLGRAGANEQYF
TGTGCCAGCAGCTTGGGGAGGGCCGGGGCCAACGAGCAGTACTTC
>TRBJ1-5|TRBV6-4|.|TRBD1
CANGDRGAGQPQHF
TGTGCCAACGGCGACAGGGGCGCAGGGCAGCCCCAGCATTTT
>TRBJ1-1|TRBV6-5|.|.
CASSFGGTEAFF
TGTGCCAGCAGTTTCGGGGGCACTGAAGCTTTCTTT
>TRBJ2-3|TRBV7-9|few|TRBD1
CASSSGTGVGLDTQYF
TGTGCCAGCAGCTCGGGGACAGGGGTAGGGCTAGATACGCAGTATTTT
>TRBJ1-6|TRBV27|.|.
CASSLRGTESSYNSPLHF
TGTGCCAGCAGTTTAAGGGGAACCGAGAGCTCCTATAATTCACCCCTCCACTTT
>TRBJ2-5|TRBV25-1|.|TRBD2
CASSEWGTSGRETQYF
TGTGCCAGCAGTGAATGGGGGACTAGCGGGAGAGAGACCCAGTACTTC
>TRBJ2-7|TRBV19|.|.
CASSPRDSSYEQYF
TGTGCCAGTAGTCCGCGGGACAGTTCCTACGAGCAGTACTTC
>TRBJ1-4|TRBV30|.|.
CAWRYQNEKLFF
TGTGCCTGGAGATATCAGAATGAAAAACTGTTTTTT
>TRBJ1-6|TRBV6-6|.|TRBD1
CASRGPGQGGSTLHF
TGTGCCAGCAGGGGGCCGGGACAGGGAGGTTCTACCCTCCACTTT
>TRBJ2-7|TRBV6-1|.|TRBD1
CASRPPGQGHYEQYF
TGTGCCAGCAGACCCCCGGGACAGGGACACTACGAGCAGTACTTC
>TRBJ1-1|TRBV7-2|.|.
CASSPSRHATTSRTFF
TGTGCCAGCAGCCCATCCCGACATGCTACGACAAGCCGAACTTTCTTT
>TRBJ2-1|TRBV4-1|.|TRBD2
CASSQGTSGAYNEQFF
TGCGCCAGCAGCCAAGGGACTAGCGGGGCCTACAATGAGCAGTTCTTC
>TRBJ2-7|TRBV2|.|TRBD1
CASRDRGPEQYF
TGTGCCAGCAGGGACAGGGGGCCCGAGCAGTACTTC
>TRBJ2-5|TRBV28|.|TRBD2
CASSSPSGAQETQYF
TGTGCCAGCAGTTCCCCTAGCGGGGCACAAGAGACCCAGTACTTC
>TRBJ2-2|TRBV15|.|TRBD2
CATSSQLAATGELFF
TGTGCCACCAGCTCCCAACTAGCGGCCACCGGGGAGCTGTTTTTT
>TRBJ1-5|TRBV4-3|.|TRBD1
CASSQVVSRDRINQPQHF
TGCGCCAGCAGCCAAGTAGTGTCGAGGGACAGAATCAATCAGCCCCAGCATTTT
>TRBJ2-5|TRBV7-9|few|TRBD1
CASSLILGTGEAETQYF
TGTGCCAGCAGCTTAATACTAGGGACAGGGGAGGCTGAGACCCAGTACTTC
>TRBJ1-2|TRBV30|.|TRBD1
CALLGQGANYGYTF
TGTGCCCTGCTGGGACAGGGGGCAAACTATGGCTACACCTTC
>TRBJ2-7|TRBV5-1|few|TRBD2
CASSIAGGSSEQYF
TGCGCCAGCAGTATAGCGGGAGGATCCAGCGAGCAGTACTTC
>TRBJ2-2|TRBV11-2|.|TRBD1
CASSLLQGAFGTGELFF
TGTGCCAGCAGCCTACTACAGGGGGCCTTCGGCACCGGGGAGCTGTTTTTT
>TRBJ2-1|TRBV25-1|.|.
CASSDQDRGVSGSVLF
TGTGCCAGCAGTGATCAGGACAGGGGCGTAAGCGGGAGCGTTCTCTTC
>TRBJ2-5|TRBV4-1|few|.
CASSQEGGETQYF
TGCGCCAGCAGCCAGGAAGGGGGAGAGACCCAGTACTTC
>TRBJ2-7|TRBV28|.|TRBD1
CASSQRDSYEQYF
TGTGCCAGCAGTCAAAGGGACAGTTACGAGCAGTACTTC
>TRBJ1-1|TRBV10-2|.|.
CASYGGDTEAFF
TGCGCCAGCTATGGGGGGGACACTGAAGCTTTCTTT